This T cell receptor beta chain was obtained from a study of cytomegalovirus exposure and HLA in healthy donors. 60 Vbeta and 13 Jbeta primers were used in PCR. TCRdb's copy holds only in-frame clones and misses some; the assay was immunoSEQ multiplex PCR. The table has over 80,000 clones, approximately 80% seen once; the top ten hold over 15%. The CDR3 consists of 15 residues. V shed 4 bases and J shed 0 bases, with 10 bases lying between them. CDR1 and CDR2 from the germline V gene are MNHNS and SASEGT. With regard to this clone: Its antigen is as yet unknown.

Points from the study as a whole: Information on immune exposure was restricted to one variable (CMV serostatus).

This clonotype originated in a man in his sixties in good health and CMV-seropositive. This chain connects TRBV6-1 to TRBJ1-3; D unresolved. Source material: PBMCs. CDR3 protein: CASSGRWNSGNTIYF. The CDR3 DNA reads as TGTGCCAGCAGTGGGCGGTGGAACTCTGGAAACACCATATATTTT.